Each of the 24 T cell receptor beta chains below was sequenced from the same sample in a study of T cells in Graves' hyperthyroidism and ophthalmopathy. Amplification yielded TCR beta CDR3 regions, with RNA transcripts as the source. First-round RT-PCR with HTBI primers amplified the TCR CDR3 region. TCRdb called the multiplex PCR reads again in MiXCR, with one record for every CDR3 protein. The sample has roughly 280,000 distinct CDR3 sequences, around 15% seen once; the top ten hold over 50%. Sequencing was carried out using blood. The source of these receptors is a woman aged 60 to 75 with Graves' ophthalmopathy.

This clonotype was found many times. This chain's CDR3 is CASSLRQGAETQYF. CDR3 nucleotide sequence: TGTGCCAGCAGCTTACGACAGGGGGCGGAGACCCAGTACTTC. The genes are TRBV7-8 and TRBJ2-5; 10 nucleotides line up with TRBD1. This CDR3 has 14 residues. The germline gives CDR1 SGHVS, CDR2 FQNEAQ. V shed 2 bases and J 5 bases; nucleotides not matched to a gene: 2.

This clonotype was seen ten or more times. J is TRBJ1-1 and V is TRBV2, with no clear D. Germline V gives CDR1 SNHLY, CDR2 FYNNEI. The V end lost 6 bases, the J end lost 8 bases, and 7 bases lay between the germline ends. This CDR3 has 10 residues. CDR3 loop: CASRAGEAFF. The CDR3 nucleotides read TGTGCCAGCAGGGCCGGAGAAGCTTTCTTT.

The CDR3 region is CASSLETSTEAFF. The CDR3 DNA sequence: TGTGCCAGCAGCTTAGAAACGTCAACTGAAGCTTTCTTT. The chain joins TRBV11-2 to TRBJ1-1; no firm D call. This CDR3 is built from 13 residues. The V gene lost 0 bases and the J gene lost 5 bases, with 7 bases spanning the gap. Germline V gives CDR1 SGHAT, CDR2 FQNNGV.

In regard to this clonotype: One junction end disagrees with the germline gene, perhaps due to a read error. The genes are TRBV4-3 and TRBJ2-1; D is uncertain. Germline CDR1 is LGHNA and CDR2 is YSLEER. The CDR3 loop spans 14 amino acids. This CDR3 is CASSQVYGWSEEFF. The CDR3 nucleotides read TGCGCCAGCAGCCAAGTTTACGGTTGGAGTGAGGAGTTCTTC.

This clonotype was found a few times. V is TRBV6-2 or TRBV6-3 and J is TRBJ2-1; 8 bases align to TRBD2. The CDR3 loop spans 13 amino acids. Germline trimming cut 6 bases from V and 7 bases from J; bases unmatched to any gene: 5. Per the germline V gene, CDR1 is MNHEY and CDR2 is SVGEGT. The CDR3 DNA reads as TGTGCCAGCAGGTACGGACTAGCAAATGAGCAGTTCTTC. It yields the protein CASRYGLANEQFF.

This clonotype has only a few counts. The rearrangement links TRBV4-3 to TRBJ2-7; 9 positions match TRBD2. With V trimmed by 3 bases and J by 4 bases, 25 bases remained unmatched. This CDR3 contains 21 residues. Germline CDR1 reads LGHNA; CDR2 reads YSLEER. The CDR3 here is CASSQKTVQGISSGTEYEQYF. The DNA of the CDR3 is TGCGCCAGCAGCCAGAAGACCGTCCAGGGGATTTCTAGCGGGACAGAGTACGAGCAGTACTTC.

V gene TRBV10-3 combines with J gene TRBJ2-5, with TRBD2 matching over 7 bases. Germline CDR1 reads ENHRY; CDR2 reads SYGVKD. V trimming: 5 bases; J trimming: 2 bases; junction bases outside the gene matches: 8. The CDR3 consists of 15 residues. This chain's CDR3 is CAISTPSGGQETQYF. Written as DNA, the CDR3 is TGTGCCATCAGTACCCCCTCGGGGGGTCAAGAGACCCAGTACTTC.

The gene calls are TRBV4-1 and TRBJ1-5, with 10 bases lining up with TRBD1. The V and J ends lost 2 bases and 0 bases, in that order; junction bases with no gene match: 4. Germline V gene data show CDR1 as MGHRA and CDR2 as YSYEKL. This CDR3 contains 17 residues. CDR3 amino acids: CASSQRGTGVSNQPQHF. The CDR3 DNA reads TGCGCCAGCAGCCAACGAGGGACAGGGGTTAGCAATCAGCCCCAGCATTTT.

This clonotype was found a few times. The V and J genes are TRBV20-1 and TRBJ1-2; D unresolved. Germline V gene data show CDR1 as DFQATT and CDR2 as SNEGSKA (reference sequence). The CDR3 extends over 13 amino acids. The V end lost 6 bases, the J end lost 8 bases, and 19 bases lay between the germline ends. CDR3 sequence reads: CSATRPELLGYTF. In nucleotides, the CDR3 is TGCAGTGCCACAAGGCCTGAACTCCTCGGCTACACCTTC.

The table lists this clonotype with many counts. The chain joins TRBV6-2 or TRBV6-3 to TRBJ2-3; 7 nucleotides agree with TRBD2. Germline V lookup: CDR1 MNHEY, CDR2 SVGEGT. The CDR3 runs 15 residues. V lost 2 bases, J lost 8 bases, and 10 bases stayed unmatched. Written as DNA, the CDR3 is TGTGCCAGCAGTTACGTGGCGGGGGTGTATGGTACGCAGTATTTT. As protein: CASSYVAGVYGTQYF.

This clonotype was found many times. The V and J genes are TRBV27 and TRBJ2-1, with D perhaps matching TRBD2 (7 bases). Germline V gene data show CDR1 as MNHEY and CDR2 as SMNVEV (reference sequence). There are 15 residues in the CDR3. V was trimmed by 10 bases and J by 8 bases, leaving 24 bases between them. The CDR3 spells CATYGGGGWGYEQFF. The DNA of the CDR3 is TGTGCCACCTATGGCGGGGGCGGATGGGGCTATGAGCAGTTCTTC.

There are a few counts of this clonotype. The rearrangement joins TRBV6-1 to TRBJ2-7; TRBD2 might be the D (6 bases). CDR3 length equals 17 residues. Trimming stripped 2 bases from V and 3 bases from J, with 20 bases between. Per the germline V gene, CDR1 is MNHNS and CDR2 is SASEGT. CDR3 in amino acids: CASSETIGTYGSYEQYF. The CDR3 nucleotides read TGTGCCAGCAGTGAAACGATCGGGACTTATGGAAGCTACGAGCAGTACTTC.

The gene calls are TRBV12-3 or TRBV12-4 and TRBJ2-2, with D tentatively TRBD1 or TRBD2 (5 bases each). V lost 6 bases and J lost 1, with 9 bases in between. This CDR3 comprises 14 residues. CDR3 sequence: CASRGGGNTGELFF. The CDR3 DNA reads TGTGCCAGCAGGGGTGGGGGGAACACCGGGGAGCTGTTTTTT.

The chain uses TRBV9 and TRBJ2-1; either TRBD1 or TRBD2 may supply D (5 bases each). The germline V and J ends were trimmed by 3 bases and 0 bases, with 7 bases remaining between them. This CDR3 has 14 residues. Germline values: CDR1 SGDLS, CDR2 YYNGEE. CDR3 bases: TGTGCCAGCAGCGGAGGGACCTCCTACAATGAGCAGTTCTTC. Residues: CASSGGTSYNEQFF. The whole variable domain, filled in from reference TRBV9 and TRBJ2-1, reads DSGVTQTPKHLITATGQRVTLRCSPRSGDLSVYWYQQSLDQGLQFLIQYYNGEERAKGNILERFSAQQFPDLHSELNLSSLELGDSALYFCASSGGTSYNEQFFGPGTRLTVL.

CDR3 bases: TGTGCCAGCAGTGATAAGCGGCGGCGGGGGAGACAGCCCCAGCATTTT. It translates to CASSDKRRRGRQPQHF. The gene calls are TRBV6-1 and TRBJ1-5, with a possible D match to TRBD1 (5 bases). V was trimmed by 3 bases and J by 7 bases, leaving 19 bases between them. Per germline, CDR1 MNHNS and CDR2 SASEGT. The CDR3 has 16 residues.

The chain has TRBV7-9 and TRBJ1-3; D gene ambiguous. Germline CDR1 SEHNR, CDR2 FQNEAQ (reference sequence). With 0 bases removed from V and 1 base from J, the gap between germline ends came to 7 bases. CDR3 length: 15 residues. DNA of the CDR3: TGTGCCAGCAGCTTAGCGTCGGGTTCTGGAAACACCATATATTTT. Amino acid sequence: CASSLASGSGNTIYF.

In its sample, this clonotype was seen many times. This chain connects TRBV18 to TRBJ2-5; no definite D call. The CDR3 runs 15 residues. Germline V gives CDR1 KGHSH, CDR2 LQKENI. The germline V and J ends were trimmed by 2 bases and 6 bases, with 16 bases remaining between them. As DNA, the CDR3 is TGTGCCAGCTCACCAACCGTCGGAACGCCTAAGACCCAGTACTTC. This encodes CASSPTVGTPKTQYF. Together with reference TRBV18 and TRBJ2-5, the CDR3 gives the full variable domain: NAGVMQNPRHLVRRRGQEARLRCSPMKGHSHVYWYRQLPEEGLKFMVYLQKENIIDESGMPKERFSAEFPKEGPSILRIQQVVRGDSAAYFCASSPTVGTPKTQYFGPGTRLLVL.

This chain uses TRBV5-1 with TRBJ2-1; 8 nucleotides agree with TRBD2. In germline, CDR1 is SGHRS, CDR2 YFSETQ. The CDR3 contains 16 residues. The V segment lost 3 bases and the J segment 7 bases; nucleotides outside the gene matches: 12. Written as DNA, the CDR3 is TGCGCCAGCAGCTCCCTCGGGGGGGAGGTTAAGAATGAGCAGTTCTTC. Protein: CASSSLGGEVKNEQFF.

Comments on this clonotype: This may arise from a read error, as a much more abundant clone is one base away. V and J are TRBV28 and TRBJ2-7; TRBD2 matches at 8 bases. CDR1 and CDR2 (germline): MDHEN, SYDVKM. Trimming at V came to 5 bases and at J to 3 bases, leaving 12 bases not matched to a gene. The length of the CDR3 is 16 residues. The CDR3 protein is CASSRVSGKAFYEQYF. CDR3 DNA sequence: TGTGCCAGCAGTCGGGTTAGCGGGAAGGCCTTCTACGAGCAGTACTTC. The complete variable domain, with remaining parts taken from reference TRBV28 and TRBJ2-7, reads DVKVTQSSRYLVKRTGEKVFLECVQDMDHENMFWYRQDPGLGLRLIYFSYDVKMKEKGDIPEGYSVSREKKERFSLILESASTNQTSMYLCASSRVSGKAFYEQYFGPGTRLTVT.

This clonotype was found many times. The chain is built from TRBV2 and TRBJ1-2; a possible D gene is TRBD1 (6 bases). V gave up 2 bases and J gave up 7 bases, with 14 bases separating them. Germline lookup yields CDR1 SNHLY and CDR2 FYNNEI. The CDR3 runs to 14 residues. This chain's CDR3 is CASSELTGLGGYTF. CDR3 DNA: TGTGCCAGCAGTGAACTCACAGGGCTTGGTGGCTACACCTTC. The variable domain in full, with the rest retrieved from reference TRBV2 and TRBJ1-2, is EPEVTQTPSHQVTQMGQEVILRCVPISNHLYFYWYRQILGQKVEFLVSFYNNEISEKSEIFDDQFSVERPDGSNFTLKIRSTKLEDSAMYFCASSELTGLGGYTFGSGTRLTVV.

The chain is built from TRBV10-3 and TRBJ1-5; D not certain. This CDR3 is 12 amino acids long. With 2 bases removed from V and 9 bases from J, the gap between germline ends came to 8 bases. Germline V lookup: CDR1 ENHRY, CDR2 SYGVKD. CDR3: CAISEQSRPQHF. CDR3 DNA sequence: TGTGCCATCAGTGAGCAGTCCCGGCCCCAGCATTTT.

With respect to this clonotype: Just one base apart from a much larger clone, this may be a read error. The J gene is TRBJ2-7, the V gene TRBV9, with 7 positions matching TRBD1. The CDR3 has 14 amino acids. The trim removed 3 bases at V and 6 bases at J, leaving 9 bases unmatched. Germline-derived CDR1 and CDR2 are SGDLS and YYNGEE. The CDR3 nucleotides read TGTGCCAGCAGCGAGGACAGGAGTGGGCCCGAGCAGTACTTC. Translation gives CASSEDRSGPEQYF.

V gene TRBV6-2 or TRBV6-3 combines with J gene TRBJ2-7; 11 nucleotides align to TRBD2. The germline gives CDR1 MNHEY, CDR2 SVGEGT. This CDR3 is built from 15 residues. V shed 4 bases, J shed 5 bases, and the junction held 7 bases outside the gene matches. CDR3 sequence: CASSLAGGQGHEQYF. The CDR3 DNA reads as TGTGCCAGCAGTTTAGCGGGAGGGCAAGGACACGAGCAGTACTTC.

The chain uses TRBV18 and TRBJ1-4; unclear D gene. The CDR3 totals 14 residues. Trimming removed 2 bases at V and 6 bases at J, with 10 bases between. CDR1 and CDR2 from the germline V gene are KGHSH and LQKENI. The CDR3 coding sequence is TGTGCCAGCTCACCAAACGTTCTGGATGAAAAACTGTTTTTT. It yields the protein CASSPNVLDEKLFF.